This passage covers 25 T cell receptor beta chains from one sample sequenced in a study of blood T cell repertoires in COVID-19. TCRdb's copy holds only in-frame clones and misses some; the assay was immunoSEQ multiplex PCR. The sample shows 140,000 to 150,000 clones, more than 75% of them seen only once. The sample consisted of peripheral blood. These receptors originate from a man older than 75 with acute or convalescent COVID-19.

The gene calls are TRBV5-6 and TRBJ2-5; TRBD2 aligns across 8 bases. V dropped 0 bases and J dropped 3; count of bases not matched to a gene: 4. The germline gives CDR1 SGHDT, CDR2 YYEEEE. The CDR3 is made up of 15 amino acids. The CDR3 DNA is TGTGCCAGCAGCTTGGAGCGGGGGCACGAAGAGACCCAGTACTTC. Translation: CASSLERGHEETQYF.

The chain has TRBV18 and TRBJ2-7; 7 bases are a match to TRBD1. Germline-derived CDR1 and CDR2 are KGHSH and LQKENI. V was pared by 5 bases and J by 2 bases, with 3 bases of the junction left unmatched. This CDR3 has 13 residues. CDR3 sequence reads: CASSKGQTYEQYF. The CDR3 region has the DNA TGTGCCAGCTCAAAGGGACAGACCTACGAGCAGTACTTC.

V and J are TRBV5-1 and TRBJ1-2, with TRBD1 matching over 8 bases. Per germline, CDR1 SGHRS and CDR2 YFSETQ. The V and J ends lost 0 bases and 3 bases, in that order; junction bases with no gene match: 4. CDR3 length: 15 amino acids. In nucleotides, the CDR3 is TGCGCCAGCAGCTTGGAGGGACAGGCCCACTATGGCTACACCTTC. Protein sequence: CASSLEGQAHYGYTF.

Only one count was recorded for this clone. V usage is TRBV11-2 and J usage is TRBJ1-1, with no clear D. Germline CDR1 reads SGHAT; CDR2 reads FQNNGV. There are 13 residues in the CDR3. Trimming stripped 3 bases from V and 8 bases from J, with 13 bases between. The CDR3 is CASSFSRGLEAFF. The CDR3 DNA follows: TGTGCCAGCAGCTTCAGCCGGGGTCTCGAAGCTTTCTTT.

V usage is TRBV21-1 and J usage is TRBJ1-5. TRBV21-1 corresponds to a pseudogene. The CDR3 spans 14 residues. The CDR3 region has the DNA TGTGCCAGCTATTGGGAAGGAGGCGAACAGCCCCAGCATTTT. This sequence encodes CASYWEGGEQPQHF.

The rearrangement uses TRBV25-1 and TRBJ2-7, with TRBD2 as a possible D gene (5 bases). CDR3 length: 13 amino acids. V lost 5 bases and J lost 3, with 11 bases in between. Per the germline V gene, CDR1 is MGHDK and CDR2 is SYGVNS. CDR3 sequence reads: CASSIGVGYEQYF. CDR3 coding DNA: TGTGCCAGCAGTATCGGGGTCGGCTACGAGCAGTACTTC.

The J gene is TRBJ1-2, the V gene TRBV18, with D perhaps TRBD1 (5 bases). The V gene's germline CDR1 is KGHSH and CDR2 LQKENI. V was trimmed by 1 base and J by 3 bases, leaving 15 bases between them. The CDR3 sequence is 16 residues long. CDR3 protein: CASSPLSGNGYYGYTF. CDR3 bases: TGTGCCAGCTCACCACTATCAGGGAATGGGTACTATGGCTACACCTTC.

The chain carries TRBV11-2 and TRBJ2-7; 7 nucleotides line up with TRBD1. The junction had 6 bases not matched to a gene; V was cut back by 4 bases and J by 3 bases. CDR3 length equals 14 residues. Germline V gene lookup returns CDR1 SGHAT and CDR2 FQNNGV. CDR3 protein: CASSYRGNHYEQYF. The CDR3 bases are TGTGCCAGCAGCTACAGGGGAAACCACTACGAGCAGTACTTC.

The rearrangement links TRBV6-5 to TRBJ1-2; 9 positions agree with TRBD1. V was pared by 6 bases and J by 13 bases, with 12 bases of the junction left unmatched. This CDR3 has 13 amino acids. The germline V gene has CDR1 MNHEY and CDR2 SVGAGI. The DNA of the CDR3 is TGTGCCAGCAGGGAGGGACAGGGAAGTTCAAGCACCTTC. It encodes CASREGQGSSSTF.

The chain uses TRBV7-2 and TRBJ2-1; TRBD2 might be the D (7 bases). Deletions cut 1 base from V and 9 bases from J, with 10 bases between. This CDR3 spans 13 amino acids. Germline V gene sequence: CDR1 SGHTA, CDR2 FQGNSA. This chain's CDR3 is CASSLEGGGEQFF. CDR3 nucleotide sequence: TGTGCCAGCAGCTTAGAGGGGGGGGGTGAGCAGTTCTTC.

The V call is TRBV6-1, the J call TRBJ1-2, with D uncertain. CDR1 and CDR2 (germline): MNHNS, SASEGT. The CDR3 length is 13 residues. V dropped 0 bases and J dropped 4 bases, with 6 bases sitting between them. The CDR3 protein is CASSEASVYGYTF. CDR3 in DNA: TGTGCCAGCAGTGAAGCATCGGTCTATGGCTACACCTTC.

CDR3 sequence reads: CASSQGDLRGGQETQYF. DNA of the CDR3: TGCGCCAGCAGCCAAGGGGACTTGCGGGGAGGCCAAGAGACCCAGTACTTC. This rearrangement joins TRBV4-1 to TRBJ2-5, with D perhaps TRBD2 (6 bases). Germline-derived CDR1 and CDR2 are MGHRA and YSYEKL. The CDR3 covers 17 residues. The ends were cut back, 1 base at V and 1 base at J, with 16 bases in the middle.

This chain joins TRBV28 and TRBJ2-1; TRBD2 aligns across 10 bases. The CDR3 has 16 amino acids. V trimming: 8 bases; J trimming: 1 base; junction bases outside the gene matches: 8. Germline CDR1 and CDR2: MDHEN and SYDVKM. The CDR3 DNA sequence: TGTGCCAGCTTAGCGGGAGGAGGAGCATCCTACAATGAGCAGTTCTTC. Protein: CASLAGGGASYNEQFF.

The rearrangement uses TRBV18 and TRBJ2-2; 10 nucleotides match TRBD1. The CDR3 is 17 amino acids. The V segment lost 5 bases and the J segment 4 bases; nucleotides outside the gene matches: 10. Germline CDR1 and CDR2: KGHSH and LQKENI. CDR3 protein: CASSALFDRGLTGELFF. The CDR3 region has the DNA TGTGCCAGCTCAGCCCTATTTGACAGGGGGCTCACCGGGGAGCTGTTTTTT.

Regarding this clone: Mismatch with germline at one junction end may stem from a read error. This sequence joins TRBV3-1 (or the pseudogene TRBV3-2) and TRBJ1-1; TRBD1 might be the D (5 bases). In germline, CDR1 is LGHDT, CDR2 YNNKEL (reference sequence). The CDR3 extends over 15 amino acids. CDR3 sequence: CASSPRGGMKTEAFF. The CDR3 bases are TGTGCCAGCAGCCCCCGTGGGGGGATGAAAACTGAAGCTTTCTTT.

V and J are TRBV3-1 (or the pseudogene TRBV3-2) and TRBJ1-2; 9 bases are a match to TRBD1. Unmatched junction bases numbered 1, after V lost 0 bases and J lost 2 bases. The CDR3 runs to 15 residues. Germline V gene data show CDR1 as LGHDT and CDR2 as YNNKEL (reference sequence). CDR3 sequence (DNA): TGTGCCAGCAGCCAAGATGACAGGGGGAACTATGGCTACACCTTC. It translates to CASSQDDRGNYGYTF.

The chain joins TRBV5-1 to TRBJ2-5, with 11 positions matching TRBD2. Germline V gene sequence: CDR1 SGHRS, CDR2 YFSETQ. Losses at the gene ends were 6 bases for V and 4 bases for J; bases not matched to a gene: 5. The CDR3 is 14 residues long. CDR3 amino acids: CASTTSGGGETQYF. The CDR3 DNA reads as TGCGCCAGCACAACTAGCGGGGGAGGAGAGACCCAGTACTTC.

V usage is TRBV30 and J usage is TRBJ1-2; D gene unclear. This CDR3 has 15 residues. Germline V lookup: CDR1 GTSNPN, CDR2 SVGIG (reference sequence). The V gene lost 0 bases and the J gene lost 4 bases, with 15 bases spanning the gap. The CDR3 loop reads CAWSVGPTIGYGYTF. The CDR3 DNA reads TGTGCCTGGAGTGTAGGGCCGACTATTGGCTATGGCTACACCTTC.

The genes are TRBV2 and TRBJ2-5; 8 bases agree with TRBD1. CDR3 length: 13 residues. The junction had 4 bases not matched to a gene; V was cut back by 6 bases and J by 4 bases. Per the germline V gene, CDR1 is SNHLY and CDR2 is FYNNEI. CDR3: CASSPRGRETQYF. CDR3 bases: TGTGCCAGCAGCCCCAGGGGGCGAGAGACCCAGTACTTC. The whole variable domain, remainder taken from reference TRBV2 and TRBJ2-5, is EPEVTQTPSHQVTQMGQEVILRCVPISNHLYFYWYRQILGQKVEFLVSFYNNEISEKSEIFDDQFSVERPDGSNFTLKIRSTKLEDSAMYFCASSPRGRETQYFGPGTRLLVL.

DNA of the CDR3: TGTGCCAGCAGTTTAGGGACTAGCGCGACCTACAATGAGCAGTTCTTC. Amino acids: CASSLGTSATYNEQFF. The chain couples TRBV28 to TRBJ2-1, with 10 positions matching TRBD2. The V segment lost 2 bases and the J segment 2 bases; nucleotides outside the gene matches: 3. Per germline, CDR1 MDHEN and CDR2 SYDVKM. The CDR3 sequence is 16 residues long.

The rearrangement links TRBV5-1 to TRBJ2-5; 10 bases map to TRBD2. Germline-derived CDR1 and CDR2 are SGHRS and YFSETQ. The CDR3 covers 15 residues. The trim removed 0 bases at V and 3 bases at J, leaving 2 bases unmatched. CDR3 DNA sequence: TGCGCCAGCAGCTTGGACGGGACTAGCGAAGAGACCCAGTACTTC. Its translation is CASSLDGTSEETQYF.

This clone has more than one count but fewer than ten. J is TRBJ1-2 and V is TRBV5-1; D is possibly TRBD1 (6 bases). V dropped 5 bases and J dropped 6 bases, with 14 bases sitting between them. Germline values: CDR1 SGHRS, CDR2 YFSETQ. This CDR3 comprises 13 residues. The CDR3 loop is CASSIQGRDGYTF. CDR3 DNA sequence: TGCGCCAGCAGTATTCAGGGGAGAGATGGCTACACCTTC. The variable domain in full, completed from reference TRBV5-1 and TRBJ1-2, reads KAGVTQTPRYLIKTRGQQVTLSCSPISGHRSVSWYQQTPGQGLQFLFEYFSETQRNKGNFPGRFSGRQFSNSRSEMNVSTLELGDSALYLCASSIQGRDGYTFGSGTRLTVV.

V is TRBV5-1 and J is TRBJ2-3; D possibly corresponds to TRBD2 (6 bases). CDR1 SGHRS and CDR2 YFSETQ come from the germline V gene. V lost 1 base and J lost 5, with 17 bases in between. The CDR3 is 16 residues long. Here the CDR3 DNA reads TGCGCCAGCAGCTTGATGGAGGGATCTTCGTTAGATACGCAGTATTTT. Encoded protein: CASSLMEGSSLDTQYF.

This rearrangement joins TRBV5-1 to TRBJ2-2, with a tentative D call TRBD1 (5 bases). This CDR3 has 16 residues. CDR1 is SGHRS, CDR2 YFSETQ, per germline. The V gene lost 3 bases and the J gene lost 1 base, with 13 bases spanning the gap. CDR3 protein: CASSSSTVWNTGELFF. Written as DNA, the CDR3 is TGCGCCAGCAGCTCCTCGACAGTGTGGAACACCGGGGAGCTGTTTTTT.

The rearrangement joins TRBV7-2 to TRBJ2-6, with TRBD1 matching 8 bases. This CDR3 spans 16 amino acids. Germline CDR1 is SGHTA and CDR2 is FQGNSA. V dropped 5 bases and J dropped 4; count of bases not matched to a gene: 7. For the CDR3, the DNA is TGTGCCAGCAGCCCTAGGACAGGGACGGGGGCCAACGTCCTGACTTTC. It translates to CASSPRTGTGANVLTF.